A selection of T cell receptor beta chains follows, all from one sample in a study of cytomegalovirus exposure and HLA in healthy donors. Generated by immunoSEQ multiplex PCR, the TCRdb table keeps only in-frame clones and is missing some. Of more than 120,000 clones in the sample, 82% are singletons; the top ten hold around 2.5%. Input material: PBMCs. These receptors all come from a male donor in good health and CMV-seronegative. The CDR3 runs from the conserved cysteine through the conserved F or W. The order of the fields is CDR3 protein, CDR3 DNA, J gene, D gene, clone size, V gene. The D gene is left open where the match is weak. Clone size is not always given. Where it is, it says once, few, many or a class for expanded clones.

cdr3_aa: CASSHRGLWETQYF
cdr3_nt: TGTGCCAGCAGCCACAGGGGGCTATGGGAGACCCAGTACTTC
j_call: TRBJ2-5
d_call: TRBD1
clone_size: NA
v_call: TRBV27

cdr3_aa: CASSLVISGSNEQFF
cdr3_nt: TGCGCCAGCAGCTTGGTTATTAGCGGGAGCAATGAGCAGTTCTTC
j_call: TRBJ2-1
d_call: TRBD2
clone_size: few
v_call: TRBV5-1

cdr3_aa: CASSPTGQMGETQYF
cdr3_nt: TGCGCCAGCAGCCCGACAGGACAGATGGGGGAGACCCAGTACTTC
j_call: TRBJ2-5
d_call: NA
clone_size: NA
v_call: TRBV4-1

cdr3_aa: CASSYRGNEQFF
cdr3_nt: TGTGCCAGCAGTTACCGGGGGAATGAGCAGTTCTTC
j_call: TRBJ2-1
d_call: NA
clone_size: once
v_call: TRBV6-5

cdr3_aa: CASSSPGQGVTDTQYF
cdr3_nt: TGTGCCAGCAGCTCTCCGGGACAAGGAGTCACAGATACGCAGTATTTT
j_call: TRBJ2-3
d_call: NA
clone_size: NA
v_call: TRBV5-6

cdr3_aa: CASSLSETQPQHF
cdr3_nt: TGCGCCAGCAGCCTAAGCGAGACTCAGCCCCAGCATTTT
j_call: TRBJ1-5
d_call: NA
clone_size: few
v_call: TRBV4-1

cdr3_aa: CASSLMSGGSMETQYF
cdr3_nt: TGTGCCAGCAGCTTAATGTCAGGGGGATCGATGGAGACCCAGTACTTC
j_call: TRBJ2-5
d_call: TRBD1
clone_size: few
v_call: TRBV7-8

cdr3_aa: CASSFRRALSEKLFF
cdr3_nt: TGTGCCAGCAGTTTCCGGAGGGCCTTAAGTGAAAAACTGTTTTTT
j_call: TRBJ1-4
d_call: NA
clone_size: NA
v_call: TRBV28

cdr3_aa: CSVGVNNRGYEQYF
cdr3_nt: TGCAGCGTTGGTGTGAATAACAGAGGGTACGAGCAGTACTTC
j_call: TRBJ2-7
d_call: NA
clone_size: NA
v_call: TRBV29-1

cdr3_aa: CASSFGDRGGYTF
cdr3_nt: TGTGCCAGCAGTTTCGGGGACAGGGGTGGCTACACCTTC
j_call: TRBJ1-2
d_call: TRBD1
clone_size: NA
v_call: TRBV6-6

cdr3_aa: CASSLVGGNTEAFF
cdr3_nt: TGCGCCAGCAGCTTGGTCGGGGGGAACACTGAAGCTTTCTTT
j_call: TRBJ1-1
d_call: NA
clone_size: NA
v_call: TRBV5-1

cdr3_aa: CASSLESRYNEQFF
cdr3_nt: TGTGCCAGCAGCTTAGAATCCCGGTACAATGAGCAGTTCTTC
j_call: TRBJ2-1
d_call: NA
clone_size: NA
v_call: TRBV7-9

cdr3_aa: CASRERGIGELFF
cdr3_nt: TGTGCCAGTCGAGAAAGGGGGATCGGGGAGCTGTTTTTT
j_call: TRBJ2-2
d_call: NA
clone_size: NA
v_call: TRBV19

cdr3_aa: CASSSGTSGNTQYF
cdr3_nt: TGTGCCAGCAGTTCAGGGACTAGCGGAAATACGCAGTATTTT
j_call: TRBJ2-3
d_call: TRBD2
clone_size: NA
v_call: TRBV27

cdr3_aa: CASKPLGASDEQFF
cdr3_nt: TGTGCCAGCAAGCCCCTCGGGGCTAGCGATGAGCAGTTCTTC
j_call: TRBJ2-1
d_call: NA
clone_size: NA
v_call: TRBV9

cdr3_aa: CSVPGETEAFF
cdr3_nt: TGCAGTGTACCGGGGGAGACTGAAGCTTTCTTT
j_call: TRBJ1-1
d_call: NA
clone_size: NA
v_call: TRBV20-1

cdr3_aa: CASSPQVGAPPQETQYF
cdr3_nt: TGTGCCAGCAGTCCGCAAGTGGGGGCCCCCCCCCAAGAGACCCAGTACTTC
j_call: TRBJ2-5
d_call: NA
clone_size: NA
v_call: TRBV27

cdr3_aa: CASSSGGSPEQYF
cdr3_nt: TGTGCCAGCAGTTCAGGGGGCTCCCCCGAGCAGTACTTC
j_call: TRBJ2-7
d_call: TRBD1
clone_size: NA
v_call: TRBV27

cdr3_aa: CSAENQMNTEAFF
cdr3_nt: TGCAGCGCTGAAAATCAGATGAACACTGAAGCTTTCTTT
j_call: TRBJ1-1
d_call: NA
clone_size: NA
v_call: TRBV29-1

cdr3_aa: CAISDRDDEKLFF
cdr3_nt: TGTGCCATCAGTGACAGGGATGATGAAAAACTGTTTTTT
j_call: TRBJ1-4
d_call: NA
clone_size: once
v_call: TRBV10-3

cdr3_aa: CASSQTGYNAEQYF
cdr3_nt: TGCGCCAGCAGCCAGACAGGGTATAACGCCGAGCAGTACTTC
j_call: TRBJ2-7
d_call: TRBD1
clone_size: NA
v_call: TRBV4-3

cdr3_aa: CASTSGGENGYEQYF
cdr3_nt: TGTGCCAGCACCTCTGGGGGGGAGAATGGCTACGAGCAGTACTTC
j_call: TRBJ2-7
d_call: TRBD2
clone_size: NA
v_call: TRBV6-5

cdr3_aa: CASSLDGEQYF
cdr3_nt: TGTGCCAGCAGCTTGGACGGCGAGCAGTACTTC
j_call: TRBJ2-7
d_call: NA
clone_size: NA
v_call: TRBV5-4

cdr3_aa: CASFDWGRRGTEAFF
cdr3_nt: TGTGCCAGCTTTGACTGGGGGCGCAGGGGCACTGAAGCTTTCTTT
j_call: TRBJ1-1
d_call: NA
clone_size: NA
v_call: TRBV6-1

cdr3_aa: CASSLGSPFYGYTF
cdr3_nt: TGCGCCAGCAGCTTGGGTAGCCCCTTCTATGGCTACACCTTC
j_call: TRBJ1-2
d_call: NA
clone_size: NA
v_call: TRBV5-1

cdr3_aa: CASSSGLAGELFF
cdr3_nt: TGCGCCAGCAGCTCCGGACTGGCCGGGGAGCTGTTTTTT
j_call: TRBJ2-2
d_call: NA
clone_size: NA
v_call: TRBV5-1

cdr3_aa: CASSPTGGAGQNIQYF
cdr3_nt: TGTGCCAGCTCACCAACGGGGGGTGCAGGGCAAAACATTCAGTACTTC
j_call: TRBJ2-4
d_call: TRBD2
clone_size: NA
v_call: TRBV18

cdr3_aa: CASSLGQSSYEQYF
cdr3_nt: TGCGCCAGCAGCCTTGGACAGAGTTCCTACGAGCAGTACTTC
j_call: TRBJ2-7
d_call: NA
clone_size: NA
v_call: TRBV4-3